The 30 T cell receptor beta chains in this list originate from one sample, sequenced in a study of T-cell memory formation after mild COVID-19. Using its own MiXCR run on the 5' RACE reads, TCRdb lists one record per CDR3 protein. The sample records about 430,000 distinct CDR3 sequences, 20% to 25% being singletons. Sequencing was performed on PBMCs or a T cell subset sorted from them (not recorded which). These receptors were obtained from an adult woman who had mild COVID-19 (a few samples of this study predate the infection). Cell type and time point are not known.

V gene TRBV5-1 combines with J gene TRBJ1-4, with a weak D call TRBD1 (6 bases). The V and J ends lost 1 base and 3 bases respectively, with 16 bases between them. This CDR3 region has 17 residues. CDR1 SGHRS and CDR2 YFSETQ come from the germline V gene. This chain's CDR3 is CASSLKGGAGANEKLFF. The CDR3, as DNA: TGCGCCAGCAGCTTGAAGGGGGGCGCCGGGGCTAATGAAAAACTGTTTTTT.

This rearrangement joins TRBV21-1 to TRBJ2-2. TRBV21-1 is described as a pseudogene. The CDR3 totals 16 residues. CDR3 in amino acids: CASIPTMALNTGELFF. The CDR3 DNA is TGTGCCAGCATCCCAACTATGGCGCTGAACACCGGGGAGCTGTTTTTT.

This clonotype occurred a few times. The chain carries TRBV3-1 and TRBJ1-2, with D unclear. V dropped 5 bases and J dropped 2 bases, with 9 bases sitting between them. The CDR3 consists of 13 residues. From germline, CDR1 is LGHDT and CDR2 YNNKEL (reference sequence). CDR3: CASSSPGNYGYTF. DNA of the CDR3: TGTGCCAGCAGCTCCCCCGGGAACTATGGCTACACCTTC.

V is TRBV6-5 and J is TRBJ1-6; D unresolved. The germline V gene encodes CDR1 MNHEY and CDR2 SVGAGI. V lost 0 bases and J 7 bases, leaving 10 bases between the germline ends. The CDR3 spans 15 residues. The CDR3: CASSYSSTANSPLHF. The CDR3 coding sequence is TGTGCCAGCAGTTACTCGAGTACGGCCAATTCACCCCTCCACTTT.

The rearrangement joins TRBV12-3 or TRBV12-4 to TRBJ2-7, with 9 bases matching TRBD1. The CDR3 consists of 13 residues. J was trimmed by 7 bases and V by 4 bases; bases with no gene match: 5. The CDR3 reads CASSSGTGIEQYF. As DNA, the CDR3 is TGTGCCAGCAGTTCCGGGACAGGGATTGAGCAGTACTTC.

The chain recombines TRBV24-1 with TRBJ1-5; D gene uncertain. This CDR3 contains 12 residues. Trimming cost V 9 bases and J 7 bases, with 12 bases left between them. Per germline, CDR1 KGHDR and CDR2 SFDVKD. The CDR3 nucleotides are TGTGCCACCGCACCGGGTGGGCAGCCCCAGCATTTT. Translated, it gives CATAPGGQPQHF.

The V call is TRBV10-2, the J call TRBJ1-5; a possible D gene is TRBD1 (6 bases). Germline V lookup: CDR1 WSHSY, CDR2 SAAADI. Between the trimmed V and J ends, which lost 3 bases and 3 bases, there was a span of 18 bases. CDR3 size: 17 residues. Here the CDR3 DNA reads TGCGCCAGCAGTGATGGTGGGGGCGGGAACCTCAATCAGCCCCAGCATTTT. The encoded protein is CASSDGGGGNLNQPQHF.

This chain links TRBV29-1 with TRBJ2-7; tentative D call: TRBD2 (6 bases). The germline gives CDR1 SQVTM, CDR2 ANQGSEA. The CDR3 has 13 residues. The V end lost 5 bases, the J end lost 2 bases, and 13 bases lay between the germline ends. In DNA, the CDR3 is TGCAGCGTTTTGGGGGGAAATACCTACGAGCAGTACTTC. It yields the protein CSVLGGNTYEQYF.

The V gene is TRBV7-9, the J gene TRBJ1-2; D gene ambiguous. Trimming cost V 1 base and J 1 base, with 7 bases left between them. The CDR3 contains 14 residues. Germline V gene lookup returns CDR1 SEHNR and CDR2 FQNEAQ (reference sequence). CDR3 protein: CASSLVGFNYGYTF. DNA for the CDR3: TGTGCCAGCAGCTTAGTGGGCTTTAACTATGGCTACACCTTC.

In this sample, this clonotype turned up a few times. CDR3 in amino acids: CSAEEGSGRAEQYF. CDR3 DNA: TGCAGTGCCGAAGAGGGTAGCGGGAGGGCCGAGCAGTACTTC. V gene TRBV20-1 combines with J gene TRBJ2-7, with TRBD2 matching over 11 bases. CDR3 length: 14 amino acids. Germline CDR1 reads DFQATT; CDR2 reads SNEGSKA (reference sequence). J was trimmed by 6 bases and V by 6 bases; bases with no gene match: 10.

This chain links TRBV5-1 with TRBJ1-1, with 9 nucleotides matching TRBD1. The V gene's germline CDR1 is SGHRS and CDR2 YFSETQ. This CDR3 comprises 16 residues. The V segment lost 0 bases and the J segment 1 base; nucleotides outside the gene matches: 4. The CDR3 DNA reads as TGCGCCAGCAGCTTGGACAGGGGGCAAAGGAACACTGAAGCTTTCTTT. This encodes CASSLDRGQRNTEAFF.

This clonotype was seen only a few times. CDR3 amino acids: CASSFQAGVESEQFF. The CDR3 DNA is TGTGCCAGCAGCTTCCAAGCGGGCGTAGAGAGTGAGCAGTTCTTC. The rearrangement links TRBV7-9 to TRBJ2-1, with D perhaps matching TRBD2 (6 bases). Germline assignment: CDR1 SEHNR and CDR2 FQNEAQ (reference sequence). Trimming removed 3 bases at V and 9 bases at J, with 18 bases between. The CDR3 extends over 15 amino acids.

This clonotype was recorded a few times. V gene TRBV5-1 combines with J gene TRBJ2-3; 7 bases are shared with TRBD1. Germline CDR1 is SGHRS and CDR2 is YFSETQ. The V gene end was trimmed by 4 bases and the J gene end by 2 bases; junction bases not matched to a gene: 4. This CDR3 region has 14 residues. CDR3 sequence reads: CASSEGAFTDTQYF. CDR3 in DNA: TGCGCCAGCAGCGAGGGGGCCTTCACAGATACGCAGTATTTT.

The V call is TRBV20-1, the J call TRBJ2-7; 8 bases are a match to TRBD1. Germline values: CDR1 DFQATT, CDR2 SNEGSKA (reference sequence). The CDR3 runs 13 residues. The trim removed 6 bases at V and 1 base at J, leaving 5 bases unmatched. The CDR3 DNA reads TGCAGTGCCATCGGACAGGGATCCTACGAGCAGTACTTC. It encodes CSAIGQGSYEQYF.

This clonotype has more than one count but fewer than ten. This chain joins TRBV5-1 and TRBJ2-1; 16 bases are shared with TRBD2. This CDR3 has 19 amino acids. Germline V gene data show CDR1 as SGHRS and CDR2 as YFSETQ. The junction had 8 bases not matched to a gene; V was cut back by 3 bases and J by 2 bases. CDR3 amino acids: CASSSGLAGGPSTYNEQFF. The CDR3 DNA sequence: TGCGCCAGCAGCTCGGGACTAGCGGGAGGGCCGAGTACCTACAATGAGCAGTTCTTC.

This clonotype was observed a single time. This chain joins TRBV14 and TRBJ2-1, with 11 bases aligning to TRBD2. The CDR3 spans 15 residues. CDR1 and CDR2 from the germline V gene are SGHDN and FVKESK. Losses at the gene ends were 6 bases for V and 6 bases for J; bases not matched to a gene: 7. CDR3 loop: CASRPSGGPLNEQFF. The CDR3 nucleotides are TGTGCCAGCAGACCTAGCGGGGGGCCCCTCAATGAGCAGTTCTTC.

The rearrangement uses TRBV19 and TRBJ2-1; 7 bases are a match to TRBD1. Per the germline V gene, CDR1 is LNHDA and CDR2 is SQIVND (reference sequence). CDR3 length: 15 residues. V was pared by 3 bases and J by 4 bases, with 6 bases of the junction left unmatched. The CDR3 loop reads CASSIRDSVYNEQFF. The CDR3 coding sequence is TGTGCCAGTAGTATCCGGGACAGTGTTTACAATGAGCAGTTCTTC.

There are a few counts of this clonotype. The rearrangement joins TRBV5-6 to TRBJ2-7; D gene uncertain. The V gene's germline CDR1 is SGHDT and CDR2 YYEEEE. V dropped 0 bases and J dropped 6 bases, with 13 bases sitting between them. CDR3 length: 14 amino acids. The chain's CDR3 is CASSLGPQELEQYF. CDR3 nucleotides: TGTGCCAGCAGCTTGGGGCCTCAGGAGCTCGAGCAGTACTTC. The variable domain in full, with the rest retrieved from reference TRBV5-6 and TRBJ2-7, is DAGVTQSPTHLIKTRGQQVTLRCSPKSGHDTVSWYQQALGQGPQFIFQYYEEEERQRGNFPDRFSGHQFPNYSSELNVNALLLGDSALYLCASSLGPQELEQYFGPGTRLTVT.

The rearrangement joins TRBV3-1 to TRBJ2-1, with D perhaps given as TRBD1 or TRBD2 (5 bases each). V lost 0 bases to trimming and J lost 1 base, with 10 bases between them. Germline V gene sequence: CDR1 LGHDT, CDR2 YNNKEL (reference sequence). The length of the CDR3 is 16 residues. The CDR3: CASSQETGLSYNEQFF. The CDR3, as DNA: TGTGCCAGCAGCCAAGAGACGGGGCTGTCCTACAATGAGCAGTTCTTC.

This rearrangement joins TRBV7-9 to TRBJ2-4; D is undetermined. With 2 bases removed from V and 0 bases from J, the gap between germline ends came to 14 bases. The CDR3 is made up of 17 amino acids. Germline loops: CDR1 SEHNR, CDR2 FQNEAQ (reference sequence). The CDR3 region has the DNA TGTGCCAGCAGCTTAAAAGTTTTGGGCCTAGCCAAAAACATTCAGTACTTC. Encoded protein: CASSLKVLGLAKNIQYF.

The rearrangement links TRBV7-8 to TRBJ1-3, with TRBD1 as a possible D gene (6 bases). Trimming removed 1 base at V and 2 bases at J, with 12 bases between. The CDR3 runs 16 residues. Germline-derived CDR1 and CDR2 are SGHVS and FQNEAQ. CDR3 protein: CASSLGGAGAGNTIYF. The CDR3 DNA sequence: TGTGCCAGCAGCTTAGGAGGGGCAGGGGCTGGAAACACCATATATTTT.

This clonotype was observed a handful of times. The rearrangement uses TRBV15 and TRBJ1-1; D may be TRBD1 (6 bases). The CDR3 is 17 residues long. In germline, CDR1 is LNHNV, CDR2 YYDKDF (reference sequence). V was trimmed by 1 base and J by 3 bases, leaving 18 bases between them. The DNA for the CDR3 is TGTGCCACCAGCAGAGGTCCAGGGGCAGCGAAGGACACTGAAGCTTTCTTT. Amino acids: CATSRGPGAAKDTEAFF.

This clonotype was counted only a few times. The chain recombines TRBV7-6 with TRBJ2-1; tentative D call: TRBD1 (6 bases). CDR3 length: 15 amino acids. V lost 4 bases and J 3 bases, leaving 13 bases between the germline ends. Germline V gene sequence: CDR1 SGHVS, CDR2 FNYEAQ. CDR3 nucleotides: TGTGCCAGCAGCTCACAGGGTTATTACTACAATGAGCAGTTCTTC. Protein sequence: CASSSQGYYYNEQFF.

This clonotype turned up a few times. CDR3 sequence (DNA): TGTGCCAGCAGCTTAGAGACTAGCGGGAGGGCCTTCGAGCAGTACTTC. It specifies CASSLETSGRAFEQYF. The chain joins TRBV7-2 to TRBJ2-7; TRBD2 matches at 14 bases. CDR3 length: 16 residues. The V and J ends lost 1 base and 6 bases, in that order; junction bases with no gene match: 5. Germline V gene sequence: CDR1 SGHTA, CDR2 FQGNSA.

The chain has TRBV5-4 and TRBJ2-1; D is unclear. The CDR3 runs 13 residues. Trimming stripped 0 bases from V and 5 bases from J, with 6 bases between. The germline CDR1 and CDR2 sequences are SGHNT and YYREEE (reference sequence). The CDR3 coding sequence is TGTGCCAGCAGCTTGGACGCTCACAATGAGCAGTTCTTC. It translates to CASSLDAHNEQFF.

V is TRBV11-2 and J is TRBJ1-3; the D is unclear. V was clipped by 5 bases and J by 3 bases, with 11 bases between them. The CDR3 covers 14 residues. In germline, CDR1 is SGHAT, CDR2 FQNNGV. CDR3 protein: CASSIRQVGNTIYF. DNA of the CDR3: TGTGCCAGCAGCATTAGACAAGTTGGAAACACCATATATTTT.

The chain links TRBV2 to TRBJ2-3; 7 positions agree with TRBD2. The CDR3 spans 15 residues. CDR1 and CDR2 from the germline V gene are SNHLY and FYNNEI. Unmatched junction bases numbered 1, after V lost 1 base and J lost 0 bases. CDR3 sequence: CASSEVSGSTDTQYF. The CDR3 region has the DNA TGTGCCAGCAGTGAAGTTAGCGGGAGCACAGATACGCAGTATTTT.

V is TRBV6-2 or TRBV6-3 and J is TRBJ1-1; a weak D match, TRBD1 (6 bases). V lost 0 bases, J lost 1 base, and 15 bases lay in between. The CDR3 totals 17 residues. From germline, CDR1 is MNHEY and CDR2 SVGEGT. CDR3 coding DNA: TGTGCCAGCAGTTACTCGAGAGGCAGGGGTCGGAACACTGAAGCTTTCTTT. Its protein product is CASSYSRGRGRNTEAFF.

The chain carries TRBV4-1 and TRBJ2-5; 8 bases match TRBD2. The CDR3 spans 17 residues. CDR1 MGHRA and CDR2 YSYEKL come from the germline V gene. V was pared by 0 bases and J by 5 bases, with 11 bases of the junction left unmatched. The DNA of the CDR3 is TGCGCCAGCAGCCAAGATGATCTAGCGGGCCTGGGGGAGACCCAGTACTTC. Protein: CASSQDDLAGLGETQYF.

The rearrangement links TRBV7-9 to TRBJ2-2, with D maybe TRBD1 (5 bases). From germline, CDR1 is SEHNR and CDR2 FQNEAQ (reference sequence). CDR3 size: 16 residues. V lost 5 bases and J lost 10, with 23 bases in between. In DNA, the CDR3 is TGTGCCAGCAGCCCGCCCGGCAGGGTGAACCCCGCGGAGCTGTTTTTT. This encodes CASSPPGRVNPAELFF.